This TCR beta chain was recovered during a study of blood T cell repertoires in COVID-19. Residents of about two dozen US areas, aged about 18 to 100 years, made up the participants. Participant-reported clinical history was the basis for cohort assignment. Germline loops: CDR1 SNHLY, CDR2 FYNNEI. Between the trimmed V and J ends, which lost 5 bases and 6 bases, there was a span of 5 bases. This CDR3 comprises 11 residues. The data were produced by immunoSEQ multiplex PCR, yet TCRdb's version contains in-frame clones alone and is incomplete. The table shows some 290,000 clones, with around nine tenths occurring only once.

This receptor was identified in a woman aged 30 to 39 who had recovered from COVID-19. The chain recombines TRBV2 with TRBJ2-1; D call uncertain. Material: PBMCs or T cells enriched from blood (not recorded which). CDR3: CASSRFNEQFF. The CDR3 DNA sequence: TGTGCCAGCAGTCGGTTCAATGAGCAGTTCTTC.